These T cell receptor beta chains were read from a single sample in a study of Tregs in tolerant kidney transplant recipients. Profiling relied on immunoSEQ multiplex PCR, and the TCRdb table lists in-frame clones only, not all of them. The sample shows about 50,000 clones, over 85% of them seen only once. The sample in question was CD8+ T cells from blood (PBMCs), obtained 12 months after the transplant. These receptors were obtained from a human patient who received a combined kidney and bone marrow transplant. Some T cells may have originated in the graft donor. Both conserved end residues are trimmed from each CDR3. The order of the fields is J gene, CDR3 length, V gene, CDR3 protein.

>TRBJ2-3|12|TRBV19
ASSRGQPTDTQY
>TRBJ2-1|11|TRBV27
ASSSRGNNEQF
>TRBJ2-1|15|TRBV11-3
ASSLFPWDRSFRQQF
>TRBJ1-2|10|TRBV9
ASSPRGSGYP
>TRBJ2-7|11|TRBV7-9
ASNEGLPGEQY
>TRBJ2-1|13|TRBV6-5
ASSYESGGGYEQF
>TRBJ2-2|12|TRBV27
ASSFGANTGELF
>TRBJ1-4|12|TRBV29-1
SVEGEGLNEKLF
>TRBJ2-5|12|TRBV11-3
ASSDRDIQETQY
>TRBJ1-1|13|TRBV4-1
ASSQDLRLNTEAF
>TRBJ2-3|14|TRBV13
ASSLGTSGSPDTQY
>TRBJ2-7|13|TRBV5-4
ASSWAGGDHYEQY
>TRBJ2-6|14|TRBV6-1
ASSGLPSSGANVLT
>TRBJ2-1|15|TRBV5-5
ASRLGLLPASYNEQF
>TRBJ1-5|13|TRBV28
ASSPLTGLDQPQH
>TRBJ1-2|11|TRBV5-4
ASSDRDSYGYT
>TRBJ1-3|13|TRBV10-3
AISGDRESGNTIY
>TRBJ1-3|14|TRBV5-1
ASSLADRLSGNTIY
>TRBJ2-5|12|TRBV12-2
GQGEKGREETQY
>TRBJ2-2|11|TRBV27
ASSPRFGSELF
>TRBJ2-1|13|TRBV14
ASSHIPGSVSEQF
>TRBJ2-1|13|TRBV10-1
ASSESGTGNNEQF
>TRBJ1-2|9|TRBV29-1
SVGQSYGYT
>TRBJ1-6|12|TRBV19
ASSISLRYSPLH
>TRBJ1-1|11|TRBV29-1
SVKFREGTEAF
>TRBJ2-2|12|TRBV7-3
ASSRYMNTGELF
>TRBJ2-3|13|TRBV5-4
ASSHWRGEIDTQY
>TRBJ1-4|15|TRBV28
ASSLTPDRLFEEKLF
>TRBJ2-1|14|TRBV15
ATSRATLEHINEQF
>TRBJ2-7|11|TRBV4-3
ASSPDRGSEQY
>TRBJ2-3|11|TRBV7-6
ASSLRLVDTQY
>TRBJ2-6|14|TRBV29-1
SVEREGPSGANVLT
>TRBJ2-2|13|TRBV13
ASSTRTGNTGELF
>TRBJ2-1|11|TRBV9
ASSIQGADEQF
>TRBJ1-5|12|TRBV6-1
ASSQYPSNQPQH
>TRBJ2-7|13|TRBV27
ASSLSWTGESEQY
>TRBJ1-1|15|TRBV27
ASSFSGSQGSITEAF
>TRBJ2-5|14|TRBV14
ASSQVWVRRQETQY
>TRBJ1-1|13|TRBV7-8
ASSGGHQMNTEAF
>TRBJ1-2|13|TRBV4-1
ASSEGGGTNYGYT
>TRBJ1-2|13|TRBV7-2
ASSLVPYSKLGYT
>TRBJ2-7|12|TRBV19
ASSITLEAYEQY
>TRBJ2-7|11|TRBV7-8
ASLDRWTYEQY
>TRBJ1-6|16|TRBV27
ASSSSTGGATYNSPLH
>TRBJ1-2|9|TRBV6-5
ASTGIGGYT
>TRBJ1-1|13|TRBV7-9
ASSLSTGGDTEAF
>TRBJ1-1|13|TRBV5-6
ASSLVGGLNTEAF
>TRBJ1-3|10|TRBV11-2
ASSYTPNTIY
>TRBJ2-5|10|TRBV7-9
ASSLISETQY
>.|12|TRBV9
ASSVGLANHEQY
>TRBJ2-7|12|TRBV28
ASRTDRITYEQY
>TRBJ2-5|14|TRBV13
ASSSGQGGQIETQY
>TRBJ1-2|13|TRBV4-1
ASSKGVGETYGYT
>TRBJ2-3|14|TRBV7-9
ASSPDRDWGTDTQY
>TRBJ2-2|15|TRBV7-9
ASSFRLRGMNTGELF
>TRBJ1-1|13|TRBV7-9
ASSTRGDLNTEAF